These T cell receptor beta chains were read from a single sample in a study of cytomegalovirus exposure and HLA in healthy donors. Here immunoSEQ multiplex PCR was the method, and the copy in TCRdb shows in-frame clones only, minus some. The top ten clones hold 20% of a sample with about 95,000 clones, 85% of them seen once. Sequencing used PBMCs. These receptors were collected from a man aged 18 to 29 in good health and CMV-seropositive. Both conserved end residues are part of each CDR3. The order of the fields is V gene, D gene, J gene, clone size, CDR3 DNA, CDR3 protein. D genes are given only for firm matches. Clone sizes are given selectively: once, few, many, or a class where the clone is expanded.

V: TRBV5-6; D: TRBD1; J: TRBJ2-6; size: .; DNA: TGTGCCAGCAGCTTGGGGACAGGGGTGTCTGGGGCCAACGTCCTGACTTTC; CDR3: CASSLGTGVSGANVLTF
V: TRBV7-9; D: TRBD1; J: TRBJ2-1; size: .; DNA: TGTGCCAGCAGCTTTTTACAGGGGGCCGATGAGCAGTTCTTC; CDR3: CASSFLQGADEQFF
V: TRBV5-1; D: .; J: TRBJ2-5; size: .; DNA: TGCGCCAGCAGAGGCGTCGGGGAAAGGGAGATGGGAGAGACCCAGTACTTC; CDR3: CASRGVGEREMGETQYF
V: TRBV11-3; D: TRBD2; J: TRBJ2-5; size: .; DNA: TGTGCCAGCAGCTTAGGGCTAGCGGGAGGTGATTTGGGGGAGACCCAGTACTTC; CDR3: CASSLGLAGGDLGETQYF
V: TRBV18; D: .; J: TRBJ2-1; size: .; DNA: TGTGCCAGCTCCCTGCAGGTTCCGTCCTACAATGAGCAGTTCTTC; CDR3: CASSLQVPSYNEQFF
V: TRBV2; D: TRBD1; J: TRBJ1-2; size: few; DNA: TGTGCCAGCAGTCGGGACAGCCTCTATGGCTACACCTTC; CDR3: CASSRDSLYGYTF
V: TRBV7-3; D: TRBD1; J: TRBJ1-4; size: .; DNA: TGTGCCAGCAGCCCAGGGGGCTTGGTCGAGCACTTT; CDR3: CASSPGGLVEHF
V: TRBV14; D: TRBD1; J: TRBJ1-4; size: .; DNA: TGTGCCAGCAGCCAAGGCTTTGGGACAGCCCATAATGAAAAACTGTTTTTT; CDR3: CASSQGFGTAHNEKLFF
V: TRBV30; D: .; J: TRBJ2-3; size: .; DNA: TGTGCCTGGAGTGTACCAAGGGAGGGCACAGATACGCAGTATTTT; CDR3: CAWSVPREGTDTQYF
V: TRBV5-4; D: .; J: TRBJ2-5; size: .; DNA: TGTGCCAGCAGAGGTGGAGGCCTAAGCGCCCAAGAGACCCAGTACTTC; CDR3: CASRGGGLSAQETQYF
V: TRBV7-2; D: .; J: TRBJ2-7; size: .; DNA: TGTGCCAGCAGCTTAGGCCTTACAGGCGTCGAGCAGTACTTC; CDR3: CASSLGLTGVEQYF
V: TRBV18; D: .; J: TRBJ1-2; size: .; DNA: TGTGCCAGCTCACCTAACAGCATAGATGGCTACACCTTC; CDR3: CASSPNSIDGYTF
V: TRBV29-1; D: TRBD1; J: TRBJ2-2; size: .; DNA: TGCAGCGCAATTTCCGGACAGGGGAGTTCGAACACCGGGGAGCTGTTTTTT; CDR3: CSAISGQGSSNTGELFF
V: TRBV13; D: .; J: TRBJ1-1; size: .; DNA: TGTGCCAGCAGCGAAACAGGGATGAACACTGAAGCTTTCTTT; CDR3: CASSETGMNTEAFF
V: TRBV2; D: TRBD1; J: TRBJ1-5; size: .; DNA: TGTGCCAGCAGACGAACGACAGGGTTGGACCAGCCCCAGCATTTT; CDR3: CASRRTTGLDQPQHF
V: TRBV30; D: TRBD2; J: TRBJ2-1; size: .; DNA: TGTGCCTGGAACGCGGGAGTGCTCTACAATGAGCAGTTCTTC; CDR3: CAWNAGVLYNEQFF
V: TRBV6-5; D: TRBD1; J: TRBJ1-5; size: .; DNA: TGTGCCAGCAGTTCTGGACAGGGTGGCCAGCCCCAGCATTTT; CDR3: CASSSGQGGQPQHF
V: TRBV6-4; D: TRBD2; J: TRBJ2-1; size: .; DNA: TGTGCCAGCAGTGAACTAGCGGGCTCCTACAATGAGCAGTTCTTC; CDR3: CASSELAGSYNEQFF
V: TRBV19; D: TRBD1; J: TRBJ2-7; size: .; DNA: TGTGCCAGTAGTCAAGGGACAGTGGGCGAGCAGTACTTC; CDR3: CASSQGTVGEQYF
V: TRBV10-3; D: TRBD2; J: TRBJ2-7; size: once; DNA: TGTGCCATCAGTGAATTAGCGGGAGAGGGCGAGCAGTACTTC; CDR3: CAISELAGEGEQYF
V: TRBV2; D: .; J: TRBJ1-2; size: .; DNA: TGTGCCAGCCGCGTGGGGCAGAGCTATGGCTACACCTTC; CDR3: CASRVGQSYGYTF
V: TRBV6-6; D: TRBD1; J: TRBJ1-4; size: .; DNA: TGTGCCAGCAGGGACAGGGGTTCAACTAATGAAAAACTGTTTTTT; CDR3: CASRDRGSTNEKLFF
V: TRBV11-3; D: .; J: TRBJ1-1; size: .; DNA: TGTGCCAGCAGCTTAGCCCACAGGCCGGTGAACACTGAAGCTTTCTTT; CDR3: CASSLAHRPVNTEAFF
V: TRBV7-9; D: .; J: TRBJ1-1; size: .; DNA: TGTGCCAGCAGCCCCGCCGGGGGGCTGATGAACACTGAAGCTTTCTTT; CDR3: CASSPAGGLMNTEAFF
V: TRBV9; D: .; J: TRBJ2-3; size: .; DNA: TGTGCCAGCAGCGTAGACGGGCGGGGTAGCACAGATACGCAGTATTTT; CDR3: CASSVDGRGSTDTQYF
V: TRBV10-1; D: .; J: TRBJ1-2; size: many; DNA: TGCGCCAGCAGTGAGTCGAATTGGTCACAGGGATATGGCTACACCTTC; CDR3: CASSESNWSQGYGYTF
V: TRBV28; D: TRBD2; J: TRBJ2-7; size: .; DNA: TGTGCCAGCACCACTCCGGCGCCTAGCGGCGCCTACGAGCAGTACTTC; CDR3: CASTTPAPSGAYEQYF
V: TRBV13; D: TRBD2; J: TRBJ2-3; size: .; DNA: TGTGCCAGCTCCCCGGACCGACTAGCGGGAGTCCCCCGAGGCACAGATACGCAGTATTTT; CDR3: CASSPDRLAGVPRGTDTQYF
V: TRBV6-5; D: TRBD1; J: TRBJ2-1; size: .; DNA: TGTGCCAGCAGCCTCCGGGACAGGGGCCTCAATGAGCAGTTCTTC; CDR3: CASSLRDRGLNEQFF
V: TRBV9; D: .; J: TRBJ2-5; size: .; DNA: TGTGCCAGCAGCGTAGCCGGAGGATTACAAGAGACCCAGTACTTC; CDR3: CASSVAGGLQETQYF
V: TRBV11-3; D: .; J: TRBJ1-2; size: few; DNA: TGTGCCAGCAGCTTAAGAGACAGAAGCTACACCTTC; CDR3: CASSLRDRSYTF
V: TRBV15; D: .; J: TRBJ1-2; size: once; DNA: TGTGCCACCAGCAGAGGAGCCTACCAGGGAGGCGACTATGGCTACACCTTC; CDR3: CATSRGAYQGGDYGYTF
V: TRBV27; D: .; J: TRBJ1-1; size: .; DNA: TGTGCCAGCAGGGGAGCACAGGGCCTCATGAACACTGAAGCTTTCTTT; CDR3: CASRGAQGLMNTEAFF
V: TRBV19; D: TRBD2; J: TRBJ2-5; size: .; DNA: TGTGCCAGTCGGGACTACGAGACCCAGTACTTC; CDR3: CASRDYETQYF
V: TRBV7-8; D: .; J: TRBJ2-2; size: .; DNA: TGTGCCAGCAGCTTAACGGCCGGGGCGAACACCGGGGAGCTGTTTTTT; CDR3: CASSLTAGANTGELFF
V: TRBV5-4; D: .; J: TRBJ2-1; size: .; DNA: TGTGCCAGCAGCGGACTAGAGGGGGATGAGCAGTTCTTC; CDR3: CASSGLEGDEQFF
V: TRBV11-2; D: .; J: TRBJ1-5; size: few; DNA: TGTGCCAGCAGCTTAGATCTGAATCAGCCCCAGCATTTT; CDR3: CASSLDLNQPQHF
V: TRBV14; D: .; J: TRBJ2-7; size: .; DNA: TGTGCCAGCAGCCAACAGGTCTCCTACGAGCAGTACTTC; CDR3: CASSQQVSYEQYF
V: TRBV5-1; D: .; J: TRBJ2-7; size: .; DNA: TGCGCCAGCAGTGGAATCCTGGGCTCCTCGATGGACTACGAGCAGTACTTC; CDR3: CASSGILGSSMDYEQYF
V: TRBV5-4; D: .; J: TRBJ2-2; size: .; DNA: TGTGCCAGCAGCCTGGGGGTGAGGCAGGGTACCGGGGAGCTGTTTTTT; CDR3: CASSLGVRQGTGELFF
V: TRBV6-1; D: .; J: TRBJ1-5; size: once; DNA: TGTGCCAGCAGTCAGGATGGCAATCAGCCCCAGCATTTT; CDR3: CASSQDGNQPQHF
V: TRBV7-2; D: TRBD2; J: TRBJ2-1; size: .; DNA: TGTGCCAGCAGCTTAATGACTAGCGGGAGCAATGAGCAGTTCTTC; CDR3: CASSLMTSGSNEQFF
V: TRBV5-4; D: .; J: TRBJ2-1; size: .; DNA: TGTGCCAGCAGCTTGGGCCCCCAGGGAGGCAATGAGCAGTTCTTC; CDR3: CASSLGPQGGNEQFF
V: TRBV7-9; D: .; J: TRBJ1-1; size: .; DNA: TGTGCCAGCAGCGACAGAGCCGACACTGAAGCTTTCTTT; CDR3: CASSDRADTEAFF
V: TRBV28; D: .; J: TRBJ2-1; size: .; DNA: TGTGCCAGCAGTTTAGTCAGGGGATACAATGAGCAGTTCTTC; CDR3: CASSLVRGYNEQFF
V: TRBV2; D: .; J: TRBJ2-6; size: .; DNA: TGTGCCAGCTCACCCCGGGCGGGGGGGGCCAACGTCCTGACTTTC; CDR3: CASSPRAGGANVLTF
V: TRBV28; D: .; J: TRBJ2-2; size: .; DNA: TGTGCCAGCAGTGTACCTTCGAGCACCGGGGAGCTGTTTTTT; CDR3: CASSVPSSTGELFF
V: TRBV10-3; D: TRBD1; J: TRBJ2-2; size: .; DNA: TGTGCCATCAGTGAGGAGGGACAGGGTCGGCGAGGAGGCACCGGGGAGCTGTTTTTT; CDR3: CAISEEGQGRRGGTGELFF
V: TRBV9; D: TRBD1; J: TRBJ1-1; size: once; DNA: TGTGCCAGCAGCGACCGGACAGGCGGGGACACTGAAGCTTTCTTT; CDR3: CASSDRTGGDTEAFF